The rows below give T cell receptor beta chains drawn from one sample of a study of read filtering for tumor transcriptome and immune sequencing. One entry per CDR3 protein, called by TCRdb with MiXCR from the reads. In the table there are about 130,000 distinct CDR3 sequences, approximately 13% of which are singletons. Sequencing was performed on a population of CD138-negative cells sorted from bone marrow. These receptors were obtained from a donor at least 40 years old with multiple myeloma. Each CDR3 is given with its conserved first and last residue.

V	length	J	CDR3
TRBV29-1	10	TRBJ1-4	CSASNEKLFF
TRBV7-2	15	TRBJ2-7	CASSPLGGSEREQYF
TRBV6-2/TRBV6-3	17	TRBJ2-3	CASSYYRLAGWSLTQYF
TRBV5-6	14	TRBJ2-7	CASSLGLEIYEQYF
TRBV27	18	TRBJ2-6	CASSSPLGRLSGANVLTF
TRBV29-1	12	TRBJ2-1	CSVPQVFNEQFF
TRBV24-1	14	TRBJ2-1	CATSDGGREGEQFF
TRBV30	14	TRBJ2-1	CAWETGASVNEQFF
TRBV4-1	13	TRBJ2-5	CASSLAYQETQYF
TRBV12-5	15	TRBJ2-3	CASGYSGSGTDTQYF
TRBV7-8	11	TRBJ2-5	CASSVQETQYF
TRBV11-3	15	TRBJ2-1	CASSSRDNLYNEQFF
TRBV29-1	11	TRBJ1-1	CSGDRGDEAFF
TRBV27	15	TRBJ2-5	CASSLAGSGRETQYF
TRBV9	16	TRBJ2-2	CASSARKAGSAGELFF
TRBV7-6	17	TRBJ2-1	CASSYRPGTRTKNEQFF
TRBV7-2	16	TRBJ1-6	CASRATGQGPYSPLHF
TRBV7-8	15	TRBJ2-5	CASSLATTAQETQYF
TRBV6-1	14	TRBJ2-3	CASSVGSPTDTQYF
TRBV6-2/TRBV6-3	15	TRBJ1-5	CASSRTGGSGQPQHF
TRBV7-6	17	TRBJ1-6	CASSLGVAGYLNSPLHF
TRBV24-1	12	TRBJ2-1	CATSNSFNEQFF
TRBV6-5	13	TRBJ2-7	CASSRTSGREQYF
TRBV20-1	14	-	CSASLLAGTNEQYF
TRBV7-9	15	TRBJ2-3	CASSSAGSPWDTQYF
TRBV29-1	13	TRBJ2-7	CSVRTGEGGEQYF
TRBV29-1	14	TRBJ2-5	CSVDSPGARETQYF
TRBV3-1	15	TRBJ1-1	CASSLSTLGDTEAFF
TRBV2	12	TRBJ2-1	CARGPRLNEQFF
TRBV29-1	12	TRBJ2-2	CSAAGTTGELFF
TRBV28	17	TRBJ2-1	CASSLPGTSFPYNEQFF
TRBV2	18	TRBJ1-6	CASKVETGELPYNSPLHF
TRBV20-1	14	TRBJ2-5	CSASTLAGAETQYF
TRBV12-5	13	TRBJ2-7	CASGYQALGEQYF
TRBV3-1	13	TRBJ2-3	CASSKRLTDTQYF
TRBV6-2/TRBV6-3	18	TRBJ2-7	CASSYPIVKVTLSYEQYF
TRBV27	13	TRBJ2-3	CASSRGLADTQYF
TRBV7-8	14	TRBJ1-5	CASSLDRGGQTQHF
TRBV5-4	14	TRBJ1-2	CASSLDGSFYGYTF
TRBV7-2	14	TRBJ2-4	CASSLQRAKNIQYF
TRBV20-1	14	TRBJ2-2	CSARDPSGHGELFF
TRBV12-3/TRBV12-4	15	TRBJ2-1	CASSLAGALGNEQFF
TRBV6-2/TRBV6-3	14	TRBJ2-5	CASSYGGGPETQYF
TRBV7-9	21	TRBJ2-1	CASSLKSGTKRLTTWGDEQFF
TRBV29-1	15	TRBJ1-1	CSVEVSEGRNTEAFF
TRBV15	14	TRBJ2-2	CATSRGLNTGELFF
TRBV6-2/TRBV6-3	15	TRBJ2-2	CASRRLAGGAGELFF
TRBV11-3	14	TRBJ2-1	CASSSTSTYNEQFF
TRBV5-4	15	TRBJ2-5	CASSSAGTSWETQYF
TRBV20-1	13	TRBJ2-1	CSARGAGINEQFF
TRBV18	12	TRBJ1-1	CASSPQGEVAFF
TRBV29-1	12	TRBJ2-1	CSPESGGGEQFF
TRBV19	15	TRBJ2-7	CASSISGRAVYEQYF
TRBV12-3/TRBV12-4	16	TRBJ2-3	CASRLTSGRWEDTQYF